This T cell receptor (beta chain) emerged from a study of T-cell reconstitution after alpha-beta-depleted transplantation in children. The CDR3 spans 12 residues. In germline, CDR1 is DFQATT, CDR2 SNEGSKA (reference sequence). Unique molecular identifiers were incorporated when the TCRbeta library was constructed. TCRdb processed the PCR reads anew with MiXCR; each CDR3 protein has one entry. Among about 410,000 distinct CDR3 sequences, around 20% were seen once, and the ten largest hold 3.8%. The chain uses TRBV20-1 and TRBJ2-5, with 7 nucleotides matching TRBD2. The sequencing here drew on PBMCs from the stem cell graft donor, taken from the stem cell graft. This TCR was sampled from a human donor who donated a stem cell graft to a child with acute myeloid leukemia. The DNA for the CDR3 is TGCAGCCCTGGGGGGGTCCAAGAGACCCAGTACTTC. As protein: CSPGGVQETQYF.